A selection of T cell receptor beta chains follows, all from one sample in a study of T cell responses to AZD1222 COVID-19 vaccine. Using immunoSEQ multiplex PCR, the repertoire was profiled, and TCRdb retains in-frame clones only, with some absent. The sample lists 90,000 to 140,000 clones; more than 75% were seen once. The specimen was peripheral blood, collected on day 0 of AZD1222 vaccination. The receptors originated from an adult in good health. The CDR3 runs from the conserved cysteine through the conserved F or W. D genes are given only for firm matches. Expanded clones are given a class, and other clones once, few, many or no size at all.

CDR3 protein,CDR3 DNA,D gene,clone size,J gene,V gene
CAWSTGHLREQYF,TGTGCCTGGAGTACGGGACACCTACGTGAGCAGTACTTC,-,few,TRBJ2-7,TRBV30
CASSHSGGDQPQHF,TGTGCCAGCAGCCACTCAGGGGGCGATCAGCCCCAGCATTTT,TRBD1,once,TRBJ1-5,TRBV3-1/TRBV3-2
CASSLRTGELFF,TGTGCCAGCAGTCTGCGAACCGGGGAGCTGTTTTTT,-,-,TRBJ2-2,TRBV28
CASSLAHRGDGYTF,TGCGCCAGCAGCTTGGCGCACAGGGGAGATGGCTACACCTTC,TRBD1,-,TRBJ1-2,TRBV5-1
CASSHGRVNTEAFF,TGTGCCAGCAGCCACGGACGGGTGAACACTGAAGCTTTCTTT,-,-,TRBJ1-1,TRBV5-6
CASSLGQRETQYF,TGTGCCAGCAGCTTGGGGCAGCGAGAGACCCAGTACTTC,-,-,TRBJ2-5,TRBV5-4
CAWSYREGLNEQYF,TGTGCCTGGAGTTACCGGGAGGGACTAAACGAGCAGTACTTC,TRBD2,-,TRBJ2-7,TRBV30
CASSQRLLLNEQFF,TGTGCCAGCAGCCAGAGACTCCTTTTGAATGAGCAGTTCTTC,-,-,TRBJ2-1,TRBV3-1/TRBV3-2
CASSLEGSSHHF,TGTGCCAGCAGCTTGGAGGGGTCAAGTCACCACTTC,-,few,TRBJ2-7,TRBV5-4
CASSPPTGSNTEAFF,TGTGCCAGCTCACCTCCGACAGGGTCAAACACTGAAGCTTTCTTT,TRBD1,-,TRBJ1-1,TRBV18
CASSLAGGTSGRASHNEQFF,TGCGCCAGCAGCTTGGCCGGCGGGACTAGCGGGAGGGCCTCCCACAATGAGCAGTTCTTC,TRBD2,-,TRBJ2-1,TRBV5-1
CASRGPTDTQYF,TGCGCCAGCAGAGGACCCACAGATACGCAGTATTTT,-,-,TRBJ2-3,TRBV5-1
CASSWDRGPRVNTEAFF,TGTGCCAGCAGCTGGGACAGGGGGCCGAGGGTGAACACTGAAGCTTTCTTT,TRBD1,-,TRBJ1-1,TRBV3-1/TRBV3-2
CASSYSREQGNTEAFF,TGTGCCAGCAGTTACTCCAGGGAACAGGGGAACACTGAAGCTTTCTTT,-,-,TRBJ1-1,TRBV6-2/TRBV6-3
CASSEGVMNTEAFF,TGTGCCAGCAGTGAGGGGGTGATGAACACTGAAGCTTTCTTT,-,-,TRBJ1-1,TRBV25-1
CASNIGQNFYGYTF,TGTGCCAGTAATATCGGACAGAACTTTTATGGCTACACCTTC,-,-,TRBJ1-2,TRBV19
CAISEAQGSNAGELFF,TGTGCCATCAGTGAGGCGCAGGGTTCTAACGCCGGGGAGCTGTTTTTT,-,-,TRBJ2-2,TRBV10-3
CASSYGNTIYF,TGTGCCAGCAGTTACGGTAACACCATATATTTT,-,-,TRBJ1-3,TRBV6-5
CASSLGGSGNTIYF,TGTGCCAGCAGCCTCGGTGGCTCTGGAAACACCATATATTTT,-,once,TRBJ1-3,TRBV4-2
CVRSRRRSSYNEQFF,TGTGTCAGAAGCCGTCGGCGGAGCTCCTACAATGAGCAGTTCTTC,-,-,TRBJ2-1,TRBV7-5
CASTAEQETQYF,TGTGCCAGCACTGCAGAACAAGAGACCCAGTACTTC,-,-,TRBJ2-5,TRBV2
CASSYSSRNGYTF,TGTGCCAGCAGTTACTCGAGTAGGAATGGCTACACCTTC,-,-,TRBJ1-2,TRBV6-5
CASSVASGQGSPLHF,TGTGCCAGCAGCGTAGCGTCGGGGCAGGGTTCACCCCTCCACTTT,-,-,TRBJ1-6,TRBV9
CASSQAGGGEGETQYF,TGTGCCAGCAGCCAAGCCGGCGGCGGGGAGGGGGAGACCCAGTACTTC,TRBD2,-,TRBJ2-5,TRBV4-2
CASSPGLVYNEQFF,TGCGCCAGCAGCCCGGGACTAGTATACAATGAGCAGTTCTTC,TRBD2,-,TRBJ2-1,TRBV5-1
CASSYSSGGELFF,TGTGCCAGCAGTTACTCCTCCGGCGGGGAGCTGTTTTTT,-,-,TRBJ2-2,TRBV6-5
CASSLTGGETQYF,TGTGCCAGTAGTCTCACAGGGGGTGAGACCCAGTACTTC,TRBD1,-,TRBJ2-5,TRBV19
CAWSPWGGSYNEQFF,TGTGCCTGGAGTCCGTGGGGGGGCTCCTACAATGAGCAGTTCTTC,TRBD2,-,TRBJ2-1,TRBV30
CASSQEGRELFF,TGTGCCAGCAGTCAGGAAGGCCGGGAGCTGTTTTTT,-,-,TRBJ2-2,TRBV28
CSGFYLSSYNEQFF,TGCAGCGGATTCTACCTGAGCTCCTACAATGAGCAGTTCTTC,-,once,TRBJ2-1,TRBV29-1
CASRVQGYPSGSKGRSYNEQFF,TGTGCCAGTAGGGTTCAGGGCTATCCTAGCGGGAGTAAAGGAAGGTCCTACAATGAGCAGTTCTTC,TRBD2,-,TRBJ2-1,TRBV19
CASSSTNEKLFF,TGTGCCAGCAGTTCGACTAATGAAAAACTGTTTTTT,-,-,TRBJ1-4,TRBV28
CASSFYAGDQPQHF,TGTGCCAGCAGCTTTTATGCAGGGGATCAGCCCCAGCATTTT,-,few,TRBJ1-5,TRBV7-8
CASSTVDGTNEKLFF,TGTGCCAGTAGTACGGTGGACGGCACTAATGAAAAACTGTTTTTT,-,-,TRBJ1-4,TRBV19
CASKQGDTVTYGYTF,TGTGCCAGCAAACAGGGGGACACAGTCACCTATGGCTACACCTTC,TRBD1,-,TRBJ1-2,TRBV25-1
CASVRWGYTEAFF,TGTGCCAGCGTAAGGTGGGGATACACTGAAGCTTTCTTT,-,-,TRBJ1-1,TRBV2
CATPSEKLFF,TGTGCCACCCCTAGTGAAAAACTGTTTTTT,-,-,TRBJ1-4,TRBV18
CASSGVQGRAGGMNEQFF,TGCGCCAGCAGCGGAGTACAGGGTCGGGCGGGAGGCATGAATGAGCAGTTCTTC,TRBD2,few,TRBJ2-1,TRBV5-1
CASSPGLAGVNEQFF,TGTGCCAGCAGCCCGGGACTAGCGGGAGTGAATGAGCAGTTCTTC,TRBD2,-,TRBJ2-1,TRBV11-3
CASSLPSGSTDTQYF,TGTGCCAGCAGTTTACCTAGCGGCAGCACAGATACGCAGTATTTT,TRBD2,-,TRBJ2-3,TRBV28
CASSPGVANYGYTF,TGTGCCAGCAGTCCGGGGGTTGCTAACTATGGCTACACCTTC,-,-,TRBJ1-2,TRBV28